This TCR beta chain was sequenced for a study of T cells after yellow fever vaccination. The wider study: By means of CD3, CD45RA, CCR7 and CD95, the EM, EMRA, CM and Tscm memory subsets were sorted.

As TCR cDNA was made by 5'RACE template switching, a universal primer site and UMIs were added. TCRdb ran MiXCR on the 5' RACE reads and lists one entry per CDR3 protein. Of tens of thousands of distinct CDR3 sequences in the sample, about 3.2% were seen once. General observations from the study: Practically every clonotype that responded to the vaccine could not be detected in sorted memory subsets on day 0. The CD4 and CD8 compartments had a small share of their clonotypes in common.

This clonotype showed up many times. V lost 6 bases, J lost 7 bases, and 1 base stayed unmatched. Germline V gene lookup returns CDR1 ENHRY and CDR2 SYGVKD. This CDR3 is built from 13 residues. The sequenced sample was PBMCs, either bulk or a sorted T-cell subset (CD4+, CD8+, memory, or dextramer-sorted; not recorded which), obtained 45 days after the first yellow fever vaccination. The sequence derives from a man between 18 and 35 years old who received the YFV17D yellow fever vaccine. V and J are TRBV10-3 and TRBJ2-1; 12 nucleotides align to TRBD1. The CDR3 here is CAIRGQGANEQFF. CDR3 nucleotide sequence: TGTGCCATCAGGGGACAGGGGGCTAATGAGCAGTTCTTC.